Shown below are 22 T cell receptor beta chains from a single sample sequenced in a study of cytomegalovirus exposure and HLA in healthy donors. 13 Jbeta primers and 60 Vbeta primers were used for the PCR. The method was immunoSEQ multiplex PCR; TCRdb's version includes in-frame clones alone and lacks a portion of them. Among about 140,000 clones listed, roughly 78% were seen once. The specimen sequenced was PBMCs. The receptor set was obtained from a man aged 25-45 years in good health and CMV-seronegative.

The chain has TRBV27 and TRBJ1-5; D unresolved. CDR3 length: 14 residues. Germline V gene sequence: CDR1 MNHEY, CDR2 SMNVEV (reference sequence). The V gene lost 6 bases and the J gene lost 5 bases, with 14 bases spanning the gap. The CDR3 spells CASSPLSDDQPQHF. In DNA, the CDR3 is TGTGCCAGCAGCCCACTATCTGATGATCAGCCCCAGCATTTT.

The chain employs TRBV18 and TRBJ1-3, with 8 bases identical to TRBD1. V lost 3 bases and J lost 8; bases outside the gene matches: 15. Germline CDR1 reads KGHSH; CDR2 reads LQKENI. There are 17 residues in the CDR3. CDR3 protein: CASSPGTGSLEGYTIYF. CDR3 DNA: TGTGCCAGCTCACCGGGGACAGGATCCCTTGAGGGATACACCATATATTTT. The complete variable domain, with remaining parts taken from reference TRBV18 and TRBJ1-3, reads NAGVMQNPRHLVRRRGQEARLRCSPMKGHSHVYWYRQLPEEGLKFMVYLQKENIIDESGMPKERFSAEFPKEGPSILRIQQVVRGDSAAYFCASSPGTGSLEGYTIYFGEGSWLTVV.

Here the CDR3 reads CASTREGGPGYNEQFF. For the CDR3, the DNA is TGTGCCAGCACTCGGGAGGGGGGACCGGGGTACAATGAGCAGTTCTTC. This chain uses TRBV2 with TRBJ2-1, with 8 nucleotides matching TRBD2. The CDR3 spans 16 residues. Germline lookup yields CDR1 SNHLY and CDR2 FYNNEI. The trim removed 7 bases at V and 4 bases at J, leaving 12 bases unmatched.

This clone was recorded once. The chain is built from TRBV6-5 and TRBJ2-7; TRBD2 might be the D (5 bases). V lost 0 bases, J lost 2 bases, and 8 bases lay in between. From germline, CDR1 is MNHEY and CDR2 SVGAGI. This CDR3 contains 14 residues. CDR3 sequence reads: CASSYSRRAYEQYF. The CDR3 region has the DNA TGTGCCAGCAGTTACTCCAGGCGGGCCTACGAGCAGTACTTC.

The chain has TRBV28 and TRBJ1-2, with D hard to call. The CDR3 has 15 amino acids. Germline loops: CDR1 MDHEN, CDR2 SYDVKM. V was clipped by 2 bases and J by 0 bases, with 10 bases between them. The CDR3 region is CASSLGRSANYGYTF. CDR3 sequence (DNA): TGTGCCAGCAGTTTAGGTCGTTCAGCTAACTATGGCTACACCTTC.

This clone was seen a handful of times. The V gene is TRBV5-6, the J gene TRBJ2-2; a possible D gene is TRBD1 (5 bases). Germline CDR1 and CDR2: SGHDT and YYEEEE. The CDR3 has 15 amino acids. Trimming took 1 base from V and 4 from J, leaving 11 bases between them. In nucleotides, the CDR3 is TGTGCCAGCAGCTTGTCAGGGCTCGGCACCGGGGAGCTGTTTTTT. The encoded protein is CASSLSGLGTGELFF.

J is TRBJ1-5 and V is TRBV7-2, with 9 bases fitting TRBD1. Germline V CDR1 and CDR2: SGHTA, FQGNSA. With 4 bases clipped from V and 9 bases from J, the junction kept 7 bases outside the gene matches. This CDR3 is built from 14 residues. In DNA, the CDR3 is TGTGCCAGCAGCTCGGGACAGGGTGGTCGGCCCCAGCATTTT. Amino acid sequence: CASSSGQGGRPQHF.

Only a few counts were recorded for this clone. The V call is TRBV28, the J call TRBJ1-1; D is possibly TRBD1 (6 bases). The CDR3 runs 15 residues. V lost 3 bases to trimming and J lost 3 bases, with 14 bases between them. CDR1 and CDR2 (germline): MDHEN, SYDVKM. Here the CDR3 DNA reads TGTGCCAGCAGTTTCATCAGGGGATTCGACACTGAAGCTTTCTTT. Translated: CASSFIRGFDTEAFF.

Written as DNA, the CDR3 is TGCGCCAGCAGCCATGGACTAGCGGGGGACCAAGAGACCCAGTACTTC. The encoded protein is CASSHGLAGDQETQYF. The gene calls are TRBV4-1 and TRBJ2-5, with 13 bases lining up with TRBD2. The V segment lost 3 bases and the J segment 0 bases; nucleotides outside the gene matches: 1. This CDR3 comprises 16 residues. Germline V gene data show CDR1 as MGHRA and CDR2 as YSYEKL.

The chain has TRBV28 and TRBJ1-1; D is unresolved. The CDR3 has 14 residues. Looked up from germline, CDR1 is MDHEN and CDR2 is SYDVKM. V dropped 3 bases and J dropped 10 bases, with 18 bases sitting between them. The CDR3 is CASSLAGTNVIAFF. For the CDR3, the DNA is TGTGCCAGCAGTTTGGCAGGTACGAACGTTATAGCTTTCTTT.

The DNA of the CDR3 is TGTGCCTGGAGTGCGGGACAGCTTAGCAATCAGCCCCAGCATTTT. It translates to CAWSAGQLSNQPQHF. The chain uses TRBV30 and TRBJ1-5; 7 bases map to TRBD1. The CDR3 is 15 residues long. Germline loops: CDR1 GTSNPN, CDR2 SVGIG (reference sequence). The J segment lost 0 bases and the V segment lost 1 base, leaving 3 bases of the junction unmatched.

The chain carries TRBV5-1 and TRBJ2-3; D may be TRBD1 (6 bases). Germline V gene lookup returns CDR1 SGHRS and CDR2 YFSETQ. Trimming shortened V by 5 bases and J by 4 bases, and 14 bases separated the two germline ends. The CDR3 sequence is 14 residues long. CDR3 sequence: CASSDWGQADTQYF. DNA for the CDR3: TGCGCCAGCAGTGATTGGGGGCAGGCAGATACGCAGTATTTT.

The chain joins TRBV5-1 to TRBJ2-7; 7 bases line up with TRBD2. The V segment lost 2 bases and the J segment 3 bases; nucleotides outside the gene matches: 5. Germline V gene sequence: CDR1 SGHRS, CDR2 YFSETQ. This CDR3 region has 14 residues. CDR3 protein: CASSLVGEGYEQYF. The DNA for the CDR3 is TGCGCCAGCAGCTTAGTGGGGGAGGGCTACGAGCAGTACTTC.

The CDR3 is CASSQDGTGGYYEQYF. The CDR3 coding sequence is TGCGCCAGCAGCCAAGATGGGACAGGGGGCTACTACGAGCAGTACTTC. The chain is built from TRBV4-1 and TRBJ2-7, with TRBD1 matching over 12 bases. Germline trimming cut 0 bases from V and 3 bases from J; bases unmatched to any gene: 3. CDR3 length: 16 residues. From germline, CDR1 is MGHRA and CDR2 YSYEKL.

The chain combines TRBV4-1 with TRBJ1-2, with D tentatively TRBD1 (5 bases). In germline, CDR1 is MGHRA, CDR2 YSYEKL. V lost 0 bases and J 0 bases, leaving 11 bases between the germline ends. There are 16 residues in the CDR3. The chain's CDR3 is CASSQDPGEANYGYTF. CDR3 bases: TGCGCCAGCAGCCAAGATCCGGGGGAAGCTAACTATGGCTACACCTTC.

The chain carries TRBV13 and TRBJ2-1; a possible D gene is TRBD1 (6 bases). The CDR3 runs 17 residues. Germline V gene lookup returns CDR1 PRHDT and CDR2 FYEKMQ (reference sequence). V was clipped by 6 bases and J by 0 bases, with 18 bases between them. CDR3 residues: CASSRGGRSSSYNEQFF. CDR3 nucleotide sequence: TGTGCCAGCAGTCGTGGGGGCCGATCGAGCTCCTACAATGAGCAGTTCTTC.

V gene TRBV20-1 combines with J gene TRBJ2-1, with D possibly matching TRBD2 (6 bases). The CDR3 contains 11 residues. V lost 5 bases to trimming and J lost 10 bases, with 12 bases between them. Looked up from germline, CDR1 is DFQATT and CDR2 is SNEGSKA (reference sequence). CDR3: CSASLREEQFF. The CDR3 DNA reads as TGCAGTGCTTCCCTCCGGGAGGAGCAGTTCTTC.

CDR3 residues: CASSLRTSTEAFF. The CDR3 coding sequence is TGTGCCAGCAGTTTAAGGACAAGCACTGAAGCTTTCTTT. This chain links TRBV27 with TRBJ1-1; D is possibly TRBD1 (5 bases). Germline V gene sequence: CDR1 MNHEY, CDR2 SMNVEV (reference sequence). Trimming left V 2 bases short and J 4 bases short, with 8 bases between. The CDR3 has 13 amino acids.

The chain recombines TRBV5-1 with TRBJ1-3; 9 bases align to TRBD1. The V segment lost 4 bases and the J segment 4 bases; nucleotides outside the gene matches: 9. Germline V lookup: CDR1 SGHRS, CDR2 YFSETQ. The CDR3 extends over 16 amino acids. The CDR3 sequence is CASSPETGGPGNTIYF. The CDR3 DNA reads TGCGCCAGCAGCCCCGAAACAGGGGGCCCCGGAAACACCATATATTTT.

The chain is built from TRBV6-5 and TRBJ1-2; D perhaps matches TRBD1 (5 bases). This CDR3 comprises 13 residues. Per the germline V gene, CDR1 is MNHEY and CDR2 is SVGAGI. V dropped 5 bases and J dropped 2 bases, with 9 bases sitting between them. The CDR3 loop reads CASSRTGNYGYTF. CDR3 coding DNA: TGTGCCAGCAGTCGTACAGGAAACTATGGCTACACCTTC.

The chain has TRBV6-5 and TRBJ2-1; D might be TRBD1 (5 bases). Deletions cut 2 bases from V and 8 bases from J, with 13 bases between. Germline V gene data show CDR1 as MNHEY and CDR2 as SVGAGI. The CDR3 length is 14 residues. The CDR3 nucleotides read TGTGCCAGCAGTTACCGCCACCCCAGGGATGAGCAGTTCTTC. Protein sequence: CASSYRHPRDEQFF.

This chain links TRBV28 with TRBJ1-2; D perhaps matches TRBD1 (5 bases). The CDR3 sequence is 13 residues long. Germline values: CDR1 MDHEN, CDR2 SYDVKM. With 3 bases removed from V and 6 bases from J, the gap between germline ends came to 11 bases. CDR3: CASSFGQGNGYTF. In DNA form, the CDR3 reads TGTGCCAGCAGTTTCGGGCAGGGAAATGGCTACACCTTC.